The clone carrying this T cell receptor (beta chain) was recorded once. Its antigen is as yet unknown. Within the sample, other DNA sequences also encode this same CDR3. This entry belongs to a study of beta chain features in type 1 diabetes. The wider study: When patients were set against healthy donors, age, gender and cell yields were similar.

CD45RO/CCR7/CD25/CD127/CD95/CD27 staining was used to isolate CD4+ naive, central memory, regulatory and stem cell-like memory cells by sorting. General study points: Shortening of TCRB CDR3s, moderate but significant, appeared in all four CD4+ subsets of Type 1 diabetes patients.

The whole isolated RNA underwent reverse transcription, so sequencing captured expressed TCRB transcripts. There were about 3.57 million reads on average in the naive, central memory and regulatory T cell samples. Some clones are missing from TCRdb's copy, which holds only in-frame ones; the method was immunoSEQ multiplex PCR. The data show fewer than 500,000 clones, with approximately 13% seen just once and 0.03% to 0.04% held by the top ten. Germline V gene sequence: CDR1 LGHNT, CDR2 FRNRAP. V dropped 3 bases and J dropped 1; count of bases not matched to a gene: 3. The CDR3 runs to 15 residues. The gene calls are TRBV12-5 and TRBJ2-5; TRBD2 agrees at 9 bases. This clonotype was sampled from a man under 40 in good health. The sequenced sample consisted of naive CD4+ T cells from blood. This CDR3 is CASGLAGGSQETQYF. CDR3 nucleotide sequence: TGTGCTAGTGGTTTAGCGGGGGGAAGCCAAGAGACCCAGTACTTC.